The rows below give T cell receptor beta chains drawn from one sample of a study of T cells in Graves' hyperthyroidism and ophthalmopathy. One entry per CDR3 protein, called by TCRdb with MiXCR from the multiplex PCR reads. The table has around 660,000 distinct CDR3 sequences, over 40% seen once. Sequencing was done on a sample of peripheral blood or thyroid tissue (not recorded which). These receptor sequences come from an adult man with Graves' disease, either hyperthyroidism or ophthalmopathy (not recorded which). CDR3s include the opening cysteine and the closing phenylalanine or tryptophan. A D gene is named only where the DNA matches it firmly. Size tells how often a clone was seen (once, few, many) or the class of an expanded clone, and some rows leave it out.

V gene	clone size	J gene	D gene	CDR3 protein	CDR3 DNA
TRBV20-1	.	TRBJ2-5	TRBD2	CSASLLAGQETQYF	TGCAGTGCTAGTTTGCTAGCGGGGCAAGAGACCCAGTACTTC
TRBV10-2	.	TRBJ1-4	.	CASRLASNEKLFF	TGCGCCAGCAGGCTCGCGAGCAATGAAAAACTGTTTTTT
TRBV20-1	once	TRBJ1-2	.	CSARPPSDSAYYGYTF	TGCAGTGCTAGACCCCCTTCGGACAGCGCTTACTATGGCTACACCTTC
TRBV25-1	.	TRBJ1-6	.	CARWSRDNYNSPLHF	TGTGCCAGATGGTCCCGGGACAATTATAATTCACCCCTCCACTTT
TRBV7-6	.	TRBJ2-7	TRBD1	CASSYPGQGSPSYEQYF	TGTGCCAGCAGCTACCCGGGACAGGGCAGCCCTTCCTACGAGCAGTACTTC
TRBV13	.	TRBJ1-1	.	CASSNGGAVTEAFF	TGTGCCAGCAGCAACGGGGGGGCAGTCACTGAAGCTTTCTTT
TRBV14	.	TRBJ2-7	TRBD1	CASSQLDRGYEQYF	TGTGCCAGCAGCCAACTGGACAGGGGCTACGAGCAGTACTTC
TRBV7-8	few	TRBJ2-5	.	CASSWTETQETQYF	TGTGCCAGCAGCTGGACAGAGACGCAAGAGACCCAGTACTTC
TRBV10-3	.	TRBJ1-6	.	CATRDLGLYSPLHF	TGTGCCACTAGGGACTTGGGGCTCTATTCACCCCTCCACTTT
TRBV29-1	many	TRBJ1-1	TRBD1	CSVDGQGGLGTEAFF	TGCAGCGTTGACGGGCAGGGGGGCTTGGGCACTGAAGCTTTCTTT
TRBV2	.	TRBJ2-6	.	CASGGANVLTF	TGTGCCAGCGGTGGGGCCAACGTCCTGACTTTC
TRBV5-1	few	TRBJ1-2	TRBD1	CASGPDGTAYGYTF	TGCGCCAGCGGACCGGACGGGACAGCTTATGGCTACACCTTC
TRBV7-9	few	TRBJ1-1	.	CASSRWIGSTEAFF	TGTGCCAGCAGTAGATGGATCGGGAGCACTGAAGCTTTCTTT
TRBV12-3/TRBV12-4	.	TRBJ1-3	TRBD1	CASTPGQGARGNTIYF	TGTGCCAGCACCCCGGGACAGGGGGCGCGTGGAAACACCATATATTTT
TRBV7-9	.	TRBJ2-7	TRBD1	CATELGQGTYEQYF	TGTGCCACCGAGCTAGGACAGGGAACCTACGAGCAGTACTTC
TRBV19	.	TRBJ1-1	TRBD1	CASSTRPGQGAFF	TGTGCCAGTAGCACCCGGCCGGGACAGGGAGCTTTCTTT
TRBV5-8	.	TRBJ2-5	TRBD2	CASRAWPLAGQETQYF	TGTGCCAGCAGAGCTTGGCCCCTAGCGGGGCAAGAGACCCAGTACTTC
TRBV19	.	TRBJ1-5	TRBD1	CASREGGAKLNQPQHF	TGTGCCAGTAGGGAAGGGGGCGCGAAGTTAAATCAGCCCCAGCATTTT
TRBV7-8	many	TRBJ2-5	.	CASRSYLQETQYF	TGTGCCAGCAGGTCGTACCTCCAAGAGACCCAGTACTTC
TRBV6-1	.	TRBJ1-2	.	CASSSDAASGYTF	TGTGCCAGCAGCTCCGACGCTGCCTCGGGCTACACCTTC
TRBV19	.	TRBJ1-1	.	CASSIGGLAEAFF	TGTGCCAGTAGTATTGGGGGGCTGGCTGAAGCTTTCTTT
TRBV7-9	.	TRBJ1-4	.	CASSLGGFSEKLFF	TGTGCCAGCAGCTTAGGAGGATTTTCTGAAAAACTGTTTTTT
TRBV5-1	few	TRBJ1-2	TRBD1	CASSWRGGDRVDDYTF	TGCGCCAGCAGCTGGAGGGGGGGCGACAGGGTGGATGACTACACCTTC
TRBV7-2	.	TRBJ2-2	TRBD1	CASSSSQGAGGELFF	TGTGCCAGCAGCTCCTCGCAGGGGGCGGGCGGGGAGCTGTTTTTT
TRBV10-3	many	TRBJ2-5	TRBD2	CAIRGSGGEETQYF	TGTGCCATCAGGGGTAGCGGGGGGGAAGAGACCCAGTACTTC
TRBV6-6	few	TRBJ1-2	.	CASSYSSTHGYTF	TGTGCCAGCAGTTACTCGAGTACCCATGGCTACACCTTC
TRBV2	many	TRBJ2-5	.	CASRVIQETQYF	TGTGCCAGCAGGGTGATACAAGAGACCCAGTACTTC
TRBV20-1	few	TRBJ2-7	TRBD1	CSARGDRGYEQYF	TGCAGTGCTAGAGGGGACAGGGGATACGAGCAGTACTTC
TRBV2	few	TRBJ1-6	TRBD1	CASSLDRGDNSPLHF	TGTGCCAGCAGTTTAGACAGGGGAGATAATTCACCCCTCCACTTT
TRBV7-2	.	TRBJ2-7	TRBD2	CASSFYGGRYPEQYF	TGTGCCAGCAGTTTCTATGGCGGGAGATACCCCGAGCAGTACTTC
TRBV10-3	many	TRBJ1-4	TRBD1	CAIRETGDDEKLFF	TGTGCCATCAGGGAGACAGGGGATGATGAAAAACTGTTTTTT
TRBV7-9	few	TRBJ2-5	TRBD1	CASSPGTGGSQETQYF	TGTGCCAGCAGCCCGGGGACAGGGGGGTCCCAGGAGACCCAGTACTTC
TRBV7-9	many	TRBJ2-2	.	CASSSRTIGELFF	TGTGCCAGCAGCTCCCGGACGATCGGGGAGCTGTTTTTT
TRBV27	.	TRBJ2-7	.	CASSRQASSYEQYF	TGTGCCAGCAGTCGACAGGCGAGCTCCTACGAGCAGTACTTC
TRBV6-5	.	TRBJ2-2	.	CASSSASGCGELFF	TGTGCCAGCAGTTCAGCGTCCGGCTGTGGGGAGCTGTTTTTT
TRBV5-1	few	TRBJ1-1	.	CASTKGDNELEAFF	TGCGCCAGCACTAAAGGGGACAACGAACTTGAAGCTTTCTTT
TRBV7-2	.	TRBJ2-7	.	CASSLHRDEQYF	TGTGCCAGCAGTCTTCACAGGGACGAGCAGTACTTC
TRBV9	few	TRBJ2-7	TRBD1	CASSKLGTAYEQYF	TGTGCCAGCAGCAAACTGGGGACAGCCTACGAGCAGTACTTC
TRBV10-3	once	TRBJ2-3	.	CAIRDSSSDTQYF	TGTGCCATCAGGGATTCTAGTTCTGATACGCAGTATTTT
TRBV7-6	.	TRBJ2-7	TRBD2	CASRGFTSGRNEQYF	TGTGCCAGCAGGGGTTTTACTAGCGGGAGAAACGAGCAGTACTTC
TRBV7-3	few	TRBJ1-2	.	CASSPPDSYGYTF	TGTGCCAGCAGCCCCCCGGACTCCTATGGCTACACCTTC
TRBV2	many	TRBJ1-3	.	CASMGSPGNTIYF	TGTGCCAGCATGGGGTCCCCTGGAAACACCATATATTTT
TRBV6-5	.	TRBJ2-7	.	CASSYDSVSSYEQYF	TGTGCCAGCAGTTACGACTCAGTGAGCTCCTACGAGCAGTACTTC
TRBV12-3/TRBV12-4	many	TRBJ1-4	TRBD1	CASSKGASNEKLFF	TGTGCCAGCAGCAAGGGGGCGTCTAATGAAAAACTGTTTTTT
TRBV2	once	TRBJ2-7	.	CASSLQPGREQYF	TGTGCCAGCAGTTTGCAACCTGGGCGCGAGCAGTACTTC
TRBV20-1	.	TRBJ1-6	.	CSARIELNSPLHF	TGCAGTGCTAGGATAGAGTTGAATTCACCCCTCCACTTT
TRBV5-1	.	TRBJ1-5	TRBD1	CASRPTGGMDQPQHF	TGCGCCAGCAGACCGACAGGGGGTATGGATCAGCCCCAGCATTTT
TRBV2	.	TRBJ2-5	.	CASRGPVAETQYF	TGTGCCAGCAGGGGCCCTGTGGCAGAGACCCAGTACTTC
TRBV20-1	once	TRBJ1-5	.	CSAYRFGTANQPQHF	TGCAGTGCTTATCGGTTCGGGACGGCCAATCAGCCCCAGCATTTT
TRBV10-3	few	TRBJ1-3	.	CAIAGALSGNTIYF	TGTGCCATCGCGGGGGCACTGTCTGGAAACACCATATATTTT
TRBV12-3/TRBV12-4	.	TRBJ1-3	TRBD1	CASSTGTEGNTIYF	TGTGCCAGCAGTACCGGGACAGAGGGAAACACCATATATTTT
TRBV29-1	many	TRBJ1-2	.	CSVEDPGLINYGYTF	TGCAGCGTTGAAGATCCGGGACTGATTAACTATGGCTACACCTTC
TRBV10-3	.	TRBJ1-6	.	CAISESTDDNSPLHF	TGTGCCATCAGTGAGTCGACAGATGATAATTCACCCCTCCACTTT
TRBV3-1	few	TRBJ1-1	.	CASSQGTGRTEAFF	TGTGCCAGCAGCCAAGGAACGGGAAGGACTGAAGCTTTCTTT